Listed below are T cell receptor beta chains from one sample, sequenced in a study of CD8+CD57+ T cells in acquired aplastic anemia. Using its own MiXCR run on the reads, TCRdb lists one record per CDR3 protein. Among roughly 200,000 distinct CDR3 sequences listed, roughly 63% were seen once. Sequencing was carried out using sorted CD4+, CD8+, or CD8+CD57+ T cells (not recorded which) from PBMCs. The receptor source for this set is a human donor with aplastic anemia. CDR3s leave out the opening cysteine and the closing phenylalanine or tryptophan. Fields, in order: J gene, V gene, clone size, CDR3 protein. Clone size appears in some rows only: once, few, many, or a class for an expanded clone.

j_gene: TRBJ2-3; v_gene: TRBV15; abundance: once; CDR3aa: ATSMQAVSTDTQY
j_gene: TRBJ1-2; v_gene: TRBV12-3/TRBV12-4; abundance: many; CDR3aa: ASSFGKTYGYT
j_gene: TRBJ2-7; v_gene: TRBV28; abundance: many; CDR3aa: ASSPGGAVQDEQY
j_gene: TRBJ2-7; v_gene: TRBV7-8; abundance: .; CDR3aa: ASSLALWVSYEQY
j_gene: TRBJ2-1; v_gene: TRBV7-9; abundance: .; CDR3aa: ASSLSGGDEQF
j_gene: TRBJ2-7; v_gene: TRBV20-1; abundance: .; CDR3aa: SARKGELHEQY
j_gene: TRBJ2-1; v_gene: TRBV5-6; abundance: many; CDR3aa: ASSFGDRGYNEQF
j_gene: TRBJ1-1; v_gene: TRBV20-1; abundance: .; CDR3aa: SASLNRGSLDTEAF
j_gene: TRBJ2-2; v_gene: TRBV25-1; abundance: .; CDR3aa: ASGQRELF
j_gene: TRBJ1-5; v_gene: TRBV29-1; abundance: .; CDR3aa: SLATGISSNQPQH
j_gene: TRBJ2-2; v_gene: TRBV7-9; abundance: .; CDR3aa: ASSFRQGTNTGELF
j_gene: TRBJ1-6; v_gene: TRBV4-1; abundance: .; CDR3aa: ASSQVGEVNSPLH
j_gene: TRBJ2-7; v_gene: TRBV4-1; abundance: .; CDR3aa: ASSQDGGPEEQY
j_gene: TRBJ2-7; v_gene: TRBV9; abundance: .; CDR3aa: ASSSTGVAYEQY
j_gene: TRBJ2-5; v_gene: TRBV20-1; abundance: few; CDR3aa: SARRHEQETQY
j_gene: TRBJ2-3; v_gene: TRBV24-1; abundance: once; CDR3aa: ATSDPTGGWADTQY
j_gene: TRBJ1-2; v_gene: TRBV25-1; abundance: once; CDR3aa: ASRERYGYT
j_gene: TRBJ2-7; v_gene: TRBV7-9; abundance: .; CDR3aa: ASSPTSGGAPGEQY
j_gene: TRBJ2-1; v_gene: TRBV12-3/TRBV12-4; abundance: .; CDR3aa: ASEGNEQF
j_gene: TRBJ1-1; v_gene: TRBV7-2; abundance: .; CDR3aa: ASSPGTEEAF
j_gene: TRBJ1-5; v_gene: TRBV12-3/TRBV12-4; abundance: many; CDR3aa: ASSLGQGRVQPQH
j_gene: TRBJ2-7; v_gene: TRBV5-1; abundance: .; CDR3aa: ASSHREVRGEQY
j_gene: TRBJ2-6; v_gene: TRBV9; abundance: .; CDR3aa: ASSTGQGAGGANVLT
j_gene: TRBJ1-2; v_gene: TRBV7-2; abundance: .; CDR3aa: ASSLLGEQRPPYGYT
j_gene: TRBJ2-1; v_gene: TRBV6-1; abundance: .; CDR3aa: ASMEPGQGGGNEQF
j_gene: TRBJ1-2; v_gene: TRBV24-1; abundance: .; CDR3aa: ATSDPQKFDYGYT
j_gene: TRBJ2-5; v_gene: TRBV15; abundance: few; CDR3aa: ATKDQTRRAPQETQY
j_gene: TRBJ2-7; v_gene: TRBV20-1; abundance: .; CDR3aa: SAYKGGVGEQY
j_gene: TRBJ2-3; v_gene: TRBV2; abundance: .; CDR3aa: ARRPQPPAQY
j_gene: TRBJ1-2; v_gene: TRBV20-1; abundance: once; CDR3aa: SAPDSLANYGYT
j_gene: TRBJ2-5; v_gene: TRBV20-1; abundance: .; CDR3aa: SARDPGSGRRGETQY
j_gene: TRBJ1-5; v_gene: TRBV20-1; abundance: .; CDR3aa: SARDSNQPQH
j_gene: TRBJ1-1; v_gene: TRBV15; abundance: .; CDR3aa: ATSREGPEAF
j_gene: TRBJ2-7; v_gene: TRBV7-2; abundance: .; CDR3aa: ASSLLPDTTYEQY
j_gene: TRBJ1-2; v_gene: TRBV7-2; abundance: .; CDR3aa: ASSPRTAANYGYT
j_gene: TRBJ2-2; v_gene: TRBV5-1; abundance: .; CDR3aa: ASSLRVLAGGDTGELF
j_gene: TRBJ2-1; v_gene: TRBV20-1; abundance: .; CDR3aa: SALYNEQF
j_gene: TRBJ2-7; v_gene: TRBV2; abundance: few; CDR3aa: ASSSGRGIYEQY
j_gene: TRBJ1-5; v_gene: TRBV6-4; abundance: .; CDR3aa: ASSDGAGGQPQH
j_gene: TRBJ2-5; v_gene: TRBV29-1; abundance: few; CDR3aa: SVAKAGGTQY
j_gene: TRBJ2-7; v_gene: TRBV7-9; abundance: few; CDR3aa: ASGETGPSEQY
j_gene: TRBJ1-1; v_gene: TRBV7-2; abundance: .; CDR3aa: ASYKWNTEAF
j_gene: TRBJ1-1; v_gene: TRBV27; abundance: many; CDR3aa: ASSLWAKGTEAF
j_gene: TRBJ1-1; v_gene: TRBV24-1; abundance: many; CDR3aa: ATSDRVMGQIF
j_gene: TRBJ2-2; v_gene: TRBV19; abundance: .; CDR3aa: ASSNSGIAGELF
j_gene: TRBJ2-7; v_gene: TRBV7-2; abundance: .; CDR3aa: ASSHGGSEQY